One sample yielded the 5 T cell receptor beta chains listed below, sequenced in a study of T cell responses to AZD1222 COVID-19 vaccine. Repertoires were generated with immunoSEQ multiplex PCR, while TCRdb's copy carries only in-frame clones and drops some. The sample includes 80,000 to 95,000 clones, roughly 86% seen only once; the top ten take less than 3.5%. The sample in question was peripheral blood, obtained on day 0 of MenACWY control vaccination. The receptors here all came from an adult in good health.

This clone was recorded once. This chain connects TRBV12-5 to TRBJ1-5; D unresolved. There are 12 residues in the CDR3. With 5 bases removed from V and 9 bases from J, the gap between germline ends came to 11 bases. Germline CDR1 is LGHNT and CDR2 is FRNRAP. The CDR3 DNA reads TGTGCTAGTGGTACTGACCCCAGGCCCCAGCATTTT. Amino acid sequence: CASGTDPRPQHF.

This chain links TRBV6-5 with TRBJ1-2; D might be TRBD1 (6 bases). V gave up 8 bases and J gave up 4 bases, with 17 bases separating them. The CDR3 has 14 amino acids. CDR1 and CDR2 from the germline V gene are MNHEY and SVGAGI. The CDR3 loop reads CASRAGGRVYGYTF. CDR3 DNA sequence: TGTGCCAGCCGGGCGGGGGGCAGGGTCTATGGCTACACCTTC.

This chain links TRBV7-2 with TRBJ2-3; 10 nucleotides match TRBD1. With V trimmed by 4 bases and J by 3 bases, 7 bases remained unmatched. Germline CDR1 SGHTA, CDR2 FQGNSA. There are 16 residues in the CDR3. The CDR3 DNA sequence: TGTGCCAGCAGCTCCCGACAGGGGGCTGCGACAGATACGCAGTATTTT. Translation gives CASSSRQGAATDTQYF.

The chain couples TRBV7-9 to TRBJ2-2; D is unclear. Germline CDR1 reads SEHNR; CDR2 reads FQNEAQ (reference sequence). Trimming shortened V by 0 bases and J by 6 bases, and 5 bases separated the two germline ends. The CDR3 has 13 amino acids. In DNA, the CDR3 is TGTGCCAGCAGCTTAGCCTCCTCCGGGGAGCTGTTTTTT. Its protein product is CASSLASSGELFF.

V gene TRBV11-3 combines with J gene TRBJ2-5, with D unclear. CDR1 and CDR2 (germline): SGHNT, YENEEA. This CDR3 region has 12 residues. V lost 0 bases and J lost 7, with 6 bases in between. The CDR3 region has the DNA TGTGCCAGCAGCTTAGATGTAAGGACCCAGTACTTC. It codes for CASSLDVRTQYF.